These T cell receptor beta chains were read from a single sample in a study of OX40 agonist ivuxolimab in advanced cancers. Using immunoSEQ multiplex PCR, the repertoire was profiled, and TCRdb retains in-frame clones only, with some absent. The top ten hold less than 5% of the sample, which has roughly 35,000 clones, about nine tenths seen once. The source was CD4+ or CD8+ T cells sorted from blood, collected in a trial of the OX40 agonist ivuxolimab. The receptor set was obtained from an adult with an advanced solid tumor such as melanoma, head and neck, liver or kidney cancer. Both conserved end residues are part of each CDR3. The order of the fields is clone size, J gene, V gene, D gene, CDR3 protein, CDR3 DNA. D genes are given only for firm matches. Clone size is given for some rows only: seen once, a few or many times, or a class if the clone is expanded.

. | TRBJ1-2 | TRBV4-1 | TRBD1 | CASSPPRTGNYGYTF | TGCGCCAGCAGCCCGCCCCGGACAGGGAACTATGGCTACACCTTC
. | TRBJ1-3 | TRBV5-1 | . | CASSLDGGNTIYF | TGCGCCAGCAGCTTAGACGGTGGAAACACCATATATTTT
. | TRBJ2-6 | TRBV5-1 | . | CASSLATAPISGANVLTF | TGCGCCAGCAGCTTGGCTACGGCCCCCATCTCTGGGGCCAACGTCCTGACTTTC
. | TRBJ1-6 | TRBV30 | TRBD1 | CAWSVGTGYSPLHF | TGTGCCTGGAGTGTAGGGACAGGGTATTCACCCCTCCACTTT
. | TRBJ1-5 | TRBV18 | TRBD1 | CASSPLPGTGGKNQPQHF | TGTGCCAGCTCACCACTCCCCGGGACAGGGGGTAAAAATCAGCCCCAGCATTTT
. | TRBJ2-1 | TRBV7-2 | TRBD2 | CASSTGLAGAGLQFF | TGTGCCAGCAGCACGGGACTAGCGGGAGCAGGGTTGCAGTTCTTC
. | TRBJ2-7 | TRBV5-6 | TRBD1 | CASSFKTGTGLGEQYF | TGTGCCAGCAGCTTCAAAACCGGGACAGGGTTGGGTGAGCAGTACTTC
. | TRBJ1-1 | TRBV6-5 | TRBD1 | CASSYDRGPNTEAFF | TGTGCCAGCAGTTACGACAGGGGGCCCAACACTGAAGCTTTCTTT
once | TRBJ2-3 | TRBV19 | TRBD1 | CASSRTGRWSTDTQYF | TGTGCCAGTAGTCGGACAGGGAGGTGGAGCACAGATACGCAGTATTTT
. | TRBJ2-7 | TRBV5-4 | . | CASSLMGGTRGEQYF | TGTGCCAGCAGCTTGATGGGTGGGACCCGGGGCGAGCAGTACTTC
. | TRBJ1-5 | TRBV7-2 | . | CASSPGRPYQPQHF | TGTGCCAGCAGCCCCGGACGCCCTTATCAGCCCCAGCATTTT